These T cell receptor beta chains were read from a single sample in a study of beta chain features in type 1 diabetes. Method: immunoSEQ multiplex PCR; TCRdb's copy keeps in-frame clones and lacks some. The table has roughly 350,000 clones, 9.5% to 11% seen once. The material sequenced was naive CD4+ T cells from blood. The source of these receptors is a woman in her twenties or thirties in good health. CDR3s include the opening cysteine and the closing phenylalanine or tryptophan. Fields, in order: CDR3 DNA, CDR3 protein, clone size, V gene, D gene, J gene. D genes are given only for firm matches. The size of a clone is reported for some rows only, either as once, few or many, or as a class for expanded clones.

DNA: TGTGCCAGCAGCCCGGAAGGGACTAGGGGGGAAAGGTTGTTCTTC; CDR3: CASSPEGTRGERLFF; size: -; V: TRBV5-4; D: TRBD2; J: TRBJ2-1
DNA: TGTGCCAGCAGCTCAGACAGGGGTAGCTACACCTTC; CDR3: CASSSDRGSYTF; size: few; V: TRBV28; D: TRBD1; J: TRBJ1-2
DNA: TGTGCCAGCAGGCTACTAGCGGGAGGGCCTCAGTACTTC; CDR3: CASRLLAGGPQYF; size: few; V: TRBV27; D: TRBD2; J: TRBJ2-7
DNA: TGTGCCAGCAGCTCAGGAGATACGCAGTATTTT; CDR3: CASSSGDTQYF; size: -; V: TRBV11-2; D: -; J: TRBJ2-3
DNA: TGTGCCAGCAGCTTTGGGGGGGGAGGGAACACTGAAGCTTTCTTT; CDR3: CASSFGGGGNTEAFF; size: -; V: TRBV7-9; D: -; J: TRBJ1-1
DNA: TGCGCCAGCAGCTTGGGCCGATCTACGAACACTGAAGCTTTCTTT; CDR3: CASSLGRSTNTEAFF; size: -; V: TRBV5-1; D: -; J: TRBJ1-1
DNA: TGTGCCAGCCACCCGAGGGCAACCGGGGAGCTGTTTTTT; CDR3: CASHPRATGELFF; size: few; V: TRBV18; D: -; J: TRBJ2-2
DNA: TGTGCCAGCAGCTTAGAGGTAGCGGGGAAGCGGGAGCAGTACTTC; CDR3: CASSLEVAGKREQYF; size: -; V: TRBV7-2; D: TRBD2; J: TRBJ2-7
DNA: TGTGCCAGCAGCTTAGAGCTGAATCAGCCCCAGCATTTT; CDR3: CASSLELNQPQHF; size: few; V: TRBV7-2; D: -; J: TRBJ1-5
DNA: TGTGCCAGCAGCTTGGGCCTAGCGGGGAGCAATGAGCAGTTCTTC; CDR3: CASSLGLAGSNEQFF; size: few; V: TRBV7-6; D: TRBD2; J: TRBJ2-1
DNA: TGCAGCCTACGGGACAGAGACACAGATACGCAGTATTTT; CDR3: CSLRDRDTDTQYF; size: -; V: TRBV29-1; D: TRBD1; J: TRBJ2-3
DNA: TGTGCCAGCAGTTTATCTCGAGCGGGGGGGGCTATTCAGTACTTC; CDR3: CASSLSRAGGAIQYF; size: few; V: TRBV27; D: TRBD2; J: TRBJ2-4
DNA: TGTGCCAGCAGCCCGACTAGCGGGAGCTCCTACGAGCAGTACTTC; CDR3: CASSPTSGSSYEQYF; size: few; V: TRBV28; D: TRBD2; J: TRBJ2-7
DNA: TGTGCCTGGAGTTCCGAGTCGCGGCCCCAGCATTTT; CDR3: CAWSSESRPQHF; size: -; V: TRBV30; D: -; J: TRBJ1-5
DNA: TGTGCCAGCAGTGATTCCGGTACAGGGGGAAAACTGTTTTTT; CDR3: CASSDSGTGGKLFF; size: -; V: TRBV25-1; D: TRBD1; J: TRBJ1-4
DNA: TGTGCCAGCAGTGGCGGACTGAGAGAGACCCAGTACTTC; CDR3: CASSGGLRETQYF; size: few; V: TRBV6-5; D: -; J: TRBJ2-5
DNA: TGTGCCAGCAGCTTATTAGCGGGAGGTAACAATGAGCAGTTCTTC; CDR3: CASSLLAGGNNEQFF; size: -; V: TRBV7-3; D: TRBD2; J: TRBJ2-1
DNA: TGCAGCGCTACGTTCGGAGGGAATGAGCAGTTCTTC; CDR3: CSATFGGNEQFF; size: few; V: TRBV29-1; D: -; J: TRBJ2-1